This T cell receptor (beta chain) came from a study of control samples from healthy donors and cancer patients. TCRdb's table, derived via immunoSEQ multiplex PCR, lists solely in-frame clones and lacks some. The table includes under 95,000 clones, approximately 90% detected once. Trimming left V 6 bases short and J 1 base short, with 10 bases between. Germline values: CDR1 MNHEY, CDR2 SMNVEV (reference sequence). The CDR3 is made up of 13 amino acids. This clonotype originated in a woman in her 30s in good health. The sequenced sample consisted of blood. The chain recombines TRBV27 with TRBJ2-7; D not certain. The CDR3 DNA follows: TGTGCCAGCAGGCCACACCTGTCCTACGAGCAGTACTTC. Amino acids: CASRPHLSYEQYF.